This TCR beta chain was identified during a study of OX40 agonist ivuxolimab in advanced cancers. Measured with immunoSEQ multiplex PCR; TCRdb has only the in-frame clones, and not every one. The sample lists 50,000 to 60,000 clones; around 86% were seen once. The CDR3 spans 21 residues. V lost 0 bases and J lost 0, with 25 bases in between. Germline V gives CDR1 SGDLS, CDR2 YYNGEE. The receptor was derived from an adult with an advanced solid tumor such as melanoma, head and neck, liver or kidney cancer. This specimen consisted of CD4+ or CD8+ T cells sorted from blood, obtained in a trial of the OX40 agonist ivuxolimab. The chain combines TRBV9 with TRBJ1-3, with a weak D call TRBD1 (5 bases). The CDR3 spells CASSVGRDGGASRTSGNTIYF. The CDR3 region has the DNA TGTGCCAGCAGCGTAGGCAGGGATGGCGGGGCATCGCGTACCTCTGGAAACACCATATATTTT. Based on the CDR3 plus reference TRBV9 and TRBJ1-3, the full variable domain is DSGVTQTPKHLITATGQRVTLRCSPRSGDLSVYWYQQSLDQGLQFLIQYYNGEERAKGNILERFSAQQFPDLHSELNLSSLELGDSALYFCASSVGRDGGASRTSGNTIYFGEGSWLTVV.